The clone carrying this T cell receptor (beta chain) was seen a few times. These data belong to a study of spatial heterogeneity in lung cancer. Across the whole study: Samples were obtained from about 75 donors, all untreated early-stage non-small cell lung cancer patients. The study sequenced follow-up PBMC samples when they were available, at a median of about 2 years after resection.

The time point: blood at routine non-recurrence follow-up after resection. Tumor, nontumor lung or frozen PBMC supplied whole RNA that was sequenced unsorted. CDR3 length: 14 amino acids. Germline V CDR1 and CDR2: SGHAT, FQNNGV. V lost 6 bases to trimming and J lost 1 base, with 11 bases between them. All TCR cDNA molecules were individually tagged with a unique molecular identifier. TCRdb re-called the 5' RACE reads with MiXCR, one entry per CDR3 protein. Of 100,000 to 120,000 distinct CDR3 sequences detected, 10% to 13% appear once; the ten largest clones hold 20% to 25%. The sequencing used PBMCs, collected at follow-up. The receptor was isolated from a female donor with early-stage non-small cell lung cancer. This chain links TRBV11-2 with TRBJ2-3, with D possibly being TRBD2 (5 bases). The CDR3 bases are TGTGCCAGCAGGACCGTGAGGGGCACAGATACGCAGTATTTT. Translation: CASRTVRGTDTQYF.